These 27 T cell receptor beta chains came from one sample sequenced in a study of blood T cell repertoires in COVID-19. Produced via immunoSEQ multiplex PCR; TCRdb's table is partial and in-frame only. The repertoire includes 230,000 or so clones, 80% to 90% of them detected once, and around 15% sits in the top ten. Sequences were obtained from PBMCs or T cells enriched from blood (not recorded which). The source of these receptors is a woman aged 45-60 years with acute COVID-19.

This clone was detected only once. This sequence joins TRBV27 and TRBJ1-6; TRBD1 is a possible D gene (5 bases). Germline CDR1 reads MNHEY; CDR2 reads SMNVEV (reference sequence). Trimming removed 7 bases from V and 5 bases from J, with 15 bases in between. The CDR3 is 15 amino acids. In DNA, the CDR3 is TGTGCCAGCACCAGGGAATCATCTAATAATTCACCCCTCCACTTT. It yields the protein CASTRESSNNSPLHF.

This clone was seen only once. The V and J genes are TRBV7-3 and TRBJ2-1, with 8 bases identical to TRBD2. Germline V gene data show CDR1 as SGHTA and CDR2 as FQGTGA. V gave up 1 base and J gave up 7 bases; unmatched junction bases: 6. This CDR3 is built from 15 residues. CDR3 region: CASSLRPSGSNEQFF. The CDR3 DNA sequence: TGTGCCAGCAGCTTAAGGCCTAGCGGGTCTAATGAGCAGTTCTTC. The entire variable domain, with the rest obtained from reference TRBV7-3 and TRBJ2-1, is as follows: GAGVSQTPSNKVTEKGKYVELRCDPISGHTALYWYRQSLGQGPEFLIYFQGTGAADDSGLPNDRFFAVRPEGSVSTLKIQRTERGDSAVYLCASSLRPSGSNEQFFGPGTRLTVL.

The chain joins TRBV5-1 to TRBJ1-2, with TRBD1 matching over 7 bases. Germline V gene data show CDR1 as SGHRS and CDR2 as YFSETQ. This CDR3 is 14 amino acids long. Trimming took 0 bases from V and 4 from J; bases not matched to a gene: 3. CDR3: CASSLERGLYGYTF. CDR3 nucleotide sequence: TGCGCCAGCAGCTTGGAAAGGGGGCTCTATGGCTACACCTTC.

The CDR3 bases are TGTGCCTGGAGCCCCGCGACTAGCGGCTTAGATACGCAGTATTTT. Translating gives CAWSPATSGLDTQYF. The chain has TRBV30 and TRBJ2-3; 9 nucleotides agree with TRBD2. The CDR3 has 15 residues. The V segment lost 3 bases and the J segment 5 bases; nucleotides outside the gene matches: 9. From germline, CDR1 is GTSNPN and CDR2 SVGIG (reference sequence). The full variable domain, completed using reference TRBV30 and TRBJ2-3, is SQTIHQWPATLVQPVGSPLSLECTVEGTSNPNLYWYRQAAGRGLQLLFYSVGIGQISSEVPQNLSASRPQDRQFILSSKKLLLSDSGFYLCAWSPATSGLDTQYFGPGTRLTVL.

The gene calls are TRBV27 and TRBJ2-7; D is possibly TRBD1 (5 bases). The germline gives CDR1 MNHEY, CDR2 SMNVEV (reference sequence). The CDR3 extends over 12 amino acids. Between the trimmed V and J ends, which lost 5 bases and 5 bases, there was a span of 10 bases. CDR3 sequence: CASSAGFHEQYF. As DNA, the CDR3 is TGTGCCAGCAGTGCAGGGTTCCACGAGCAGTACTTC.

The CDR3 loop is CASSVGLASYNEQFF. The CDR3 nucleotides read TGTGCCAGCAGCGTAGGGCTAGCTTCCTACAATGAGCAGTTCTTC. V usage is TRBV9 and J usage is TRBJ2-1; tentatively, D is TRBD2 (5 bases). V was trimmed by 0 bases and J by 1 base, leaving 8 bases between them. Germline V gene data show CDR1 as SGDLS and CDR2 as YYNGEE. The CDR3 length is 15 residues.

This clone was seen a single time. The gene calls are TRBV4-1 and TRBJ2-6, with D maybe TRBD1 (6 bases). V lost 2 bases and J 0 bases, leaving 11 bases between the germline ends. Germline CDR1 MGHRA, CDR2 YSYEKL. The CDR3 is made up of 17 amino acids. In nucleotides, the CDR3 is TGCGCCAGCAGCCAACTAACAGGGCTCTCTGGGGCCAACGTCCTGACTTTC. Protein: CASSQLTGLSGANVLTF.

CDR3 sequence (DNA): TGTGCCAGCAGCCCCAGGGGCTCCTACACCGGGGAGCTGTTTTTT. Translation gives CASSPRGSYTGELFF. J is TRBJ2-2 and V is TRBV3-1 (or the pseudogene TRBV3-2); possible D gene TRBD1, 6 bases. In germline, CDR1 is LGHDT, CDR2 YNNKEL (reference sequence). Trimming left V 4 bases short and J 3 bases short, with 12 bases between. The CDR3 length is 15 residues.

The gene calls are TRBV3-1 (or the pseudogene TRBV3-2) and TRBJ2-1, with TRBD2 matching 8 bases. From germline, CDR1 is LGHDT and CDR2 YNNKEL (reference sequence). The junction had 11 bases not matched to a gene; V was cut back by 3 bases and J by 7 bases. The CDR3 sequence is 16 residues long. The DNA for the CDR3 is TGTGCCAGCAGCCAGTTGGGGACTAGGGCTGATAATGAGCAGTTCTTC. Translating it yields CASSQLGTRADNEQFF.

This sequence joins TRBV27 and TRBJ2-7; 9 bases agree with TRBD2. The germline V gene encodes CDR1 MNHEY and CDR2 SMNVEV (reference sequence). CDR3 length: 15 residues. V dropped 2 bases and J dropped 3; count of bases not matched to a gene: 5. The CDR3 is CASSLRPSGIYEQYF. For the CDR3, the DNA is TGTGCCAGCAGTTTACGGCCTAGCGGGATCTACGAGCAGTACTTC.

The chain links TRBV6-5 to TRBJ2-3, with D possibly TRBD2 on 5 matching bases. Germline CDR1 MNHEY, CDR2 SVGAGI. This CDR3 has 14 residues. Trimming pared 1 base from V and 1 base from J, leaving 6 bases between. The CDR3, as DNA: TGTGCCAGCAGTTACTTGGAGGGCACAGATACGCAGTATTTT. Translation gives CASSYLEGTDTQYF.

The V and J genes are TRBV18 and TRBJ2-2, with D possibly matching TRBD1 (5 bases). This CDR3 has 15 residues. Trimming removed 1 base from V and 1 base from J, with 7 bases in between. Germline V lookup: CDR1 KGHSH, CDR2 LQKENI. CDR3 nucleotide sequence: TGTGCCAGCTCACCACTCCAGGGGAACACCGGGGAGCTGTTTTTT. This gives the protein CASSPLQGNTGELFF.

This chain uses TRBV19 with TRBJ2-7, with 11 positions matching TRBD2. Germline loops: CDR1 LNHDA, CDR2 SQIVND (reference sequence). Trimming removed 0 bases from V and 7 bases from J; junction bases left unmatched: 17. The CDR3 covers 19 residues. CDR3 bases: TGTGCCAGTAGTATAGACCTCAGTCGTCCGGGACTAGCGGTTCAGGAGCAGTACTTC. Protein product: CASSIDLSRPGLAVQEQYF. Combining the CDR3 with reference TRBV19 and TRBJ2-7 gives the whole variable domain DGGITQSPKYLFRKEGQNVTLSCEQNLNHDAMYWYRQDPGQGLRLIYYSQIVNDFQKGDIAEGYSVSREKKESFPLTVTSAQKNPTAFYLCASSIDLSRPGLAVQEQYFGPGTRLTVT.

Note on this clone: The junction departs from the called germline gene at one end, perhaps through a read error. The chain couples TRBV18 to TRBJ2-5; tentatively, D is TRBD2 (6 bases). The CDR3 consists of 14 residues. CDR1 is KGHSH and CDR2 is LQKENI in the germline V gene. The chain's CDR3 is CVSSPYGGQETQYF. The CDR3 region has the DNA TGTGTCAGCTCACCATACGGAGGGCAAGAGACCCAGTACTTC.

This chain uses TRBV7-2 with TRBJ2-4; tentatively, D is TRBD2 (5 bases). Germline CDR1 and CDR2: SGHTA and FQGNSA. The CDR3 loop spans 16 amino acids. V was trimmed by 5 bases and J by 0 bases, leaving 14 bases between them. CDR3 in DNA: TGTGCCAGCAGCCTAGAGCCGGGATTAGCCAAAAACATTCAGTACTTC. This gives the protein CASSLEPGLAKNIQYF.

This CDR3 reads CASSLWGGSTDTQYF. Here the CDR3 DNA reads TGTGCCAGCAGTTTATGGGGGGGAAGCACAGATACGCAGTATTTT. The V gene is TRBV28, the J gene TRBJ2-3; the D gene is possibly TRBD2 (6 bases). The germline V gene has CDR1 MDHEN and CDR2 SYDVKM. This CDR3 spans 15 amino acids. Trimming removed 0 bases from V and 0 bases from J, with 7 bases in between.

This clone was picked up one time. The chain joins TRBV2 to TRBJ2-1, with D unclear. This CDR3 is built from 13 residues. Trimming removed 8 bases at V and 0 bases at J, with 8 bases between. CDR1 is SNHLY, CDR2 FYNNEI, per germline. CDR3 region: CASRQDSYNEQFF. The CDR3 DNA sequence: TGTGCCAGCCGCCAGGACTCCTACAATGAGCAGTTCTTC.

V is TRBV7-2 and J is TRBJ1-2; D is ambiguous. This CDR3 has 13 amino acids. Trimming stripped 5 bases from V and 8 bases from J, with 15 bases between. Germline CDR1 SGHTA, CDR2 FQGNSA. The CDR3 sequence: CASSPVEGIGYTF. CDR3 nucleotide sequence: TGTGCCAGCAGCCCCGTGGAGGGTATAGGCTACACCTTC.

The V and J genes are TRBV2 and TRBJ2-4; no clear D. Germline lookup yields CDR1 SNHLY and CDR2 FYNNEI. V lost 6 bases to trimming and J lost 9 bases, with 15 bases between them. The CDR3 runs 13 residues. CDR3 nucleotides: TGTGCCAGCAGCGCCGGCGGCCTTGGCATTCAGTACTTC. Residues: CASSAGGLGIQYF.

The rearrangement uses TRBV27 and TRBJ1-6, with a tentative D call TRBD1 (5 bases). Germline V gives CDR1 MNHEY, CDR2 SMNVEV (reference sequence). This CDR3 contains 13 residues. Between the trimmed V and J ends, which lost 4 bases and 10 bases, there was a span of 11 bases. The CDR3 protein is CASSSRGLSPLHF. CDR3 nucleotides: TGTGCCAGCAGTTCTAGGGGTTTATCACCCCTCCACTTT.

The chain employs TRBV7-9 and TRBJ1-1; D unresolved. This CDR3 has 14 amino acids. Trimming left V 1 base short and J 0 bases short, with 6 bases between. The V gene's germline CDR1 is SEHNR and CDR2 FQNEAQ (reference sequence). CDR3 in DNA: TGTGCCAGCAGCTTAGACAGAATGAACACTGAAGCTTTCTTT. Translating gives CASSLDRMNTEAFF.

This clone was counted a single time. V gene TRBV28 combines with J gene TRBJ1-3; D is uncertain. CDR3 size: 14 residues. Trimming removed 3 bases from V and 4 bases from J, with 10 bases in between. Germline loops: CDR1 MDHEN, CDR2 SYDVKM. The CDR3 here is CASSFRNWGNTIYF. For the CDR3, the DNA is TGTGCCAGCAGTTTCAGGAATTGGGGAAACACCATATATTTT.

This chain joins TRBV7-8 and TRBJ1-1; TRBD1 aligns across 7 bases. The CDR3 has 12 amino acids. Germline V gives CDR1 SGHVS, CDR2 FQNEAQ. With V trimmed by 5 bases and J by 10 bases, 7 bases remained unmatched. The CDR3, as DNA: TGTGCCAGCAGCCGCGACAGGGAAGGAGCTTTCTTT. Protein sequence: CASSRDREGAFF.

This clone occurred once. CDR3 sequence (DNA): TGTGCCAGCAGTCTCCTCCCGGGACAGGGCGAGAAAAAACTGTTTTTT. It specifies CASSLLPGQGEKKLFF. The chain employs TRBV28 and TRBJ1-4, with 9 bases identical to TRBD1. Germline V gene data show CDR1 as MDHEN and CDR2 as SYDVKM. The J segment lost 9 bases and the V segment lost 5 bases, leaving 13 bases of the junction unmatched. There are 16 residues in the CDR3.

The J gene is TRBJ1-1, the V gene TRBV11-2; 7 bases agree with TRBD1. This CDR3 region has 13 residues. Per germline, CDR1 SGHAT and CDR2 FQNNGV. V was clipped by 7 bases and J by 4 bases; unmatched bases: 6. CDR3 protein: CASKPGGSTEAFF. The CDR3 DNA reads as TGTGCCAGCAAACCAGGGGGATCCACTGAAGCTTTCTTT.

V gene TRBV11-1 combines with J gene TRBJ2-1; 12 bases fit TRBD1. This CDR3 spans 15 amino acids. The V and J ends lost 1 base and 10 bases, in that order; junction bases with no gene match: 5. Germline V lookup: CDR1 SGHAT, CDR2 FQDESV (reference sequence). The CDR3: CASSLGGTGGGEQFF. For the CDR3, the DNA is TGTGCCAGCAGCTTAGGCGGGACAGGGGGCGGAGAGCAGTTCTTC.

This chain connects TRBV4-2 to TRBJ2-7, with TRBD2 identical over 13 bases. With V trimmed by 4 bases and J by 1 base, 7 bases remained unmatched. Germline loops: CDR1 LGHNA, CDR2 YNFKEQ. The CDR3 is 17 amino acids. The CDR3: CASSRGLAGVGSYEQYF. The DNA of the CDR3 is TGTGCCAGCAGCCGCGGACTAGCGGGAGTGGGGTCCTACGAGCAGTACTTC.